This entry is about one TCR beta chain. The target antigen is unknown. At a deep level, the assay was run. This table comes from immunoSEQ multiplex PCR, and its TCRdb copy is limited to in-frame clones, with some not included. Of about 1 million clones in the sample, about 75% were seen once. The data were taken from a study of shared clonotypes between healthy human individuals. Study-level background: Per donor, three plates held CD4 naive cells, three held CD4 memory, two held CD8 naive and one held CD8 memory.

CDR3 length: 14 amino acids. Germline CDR1 is SGHNT and CDR2 is YYREEE (reference sequence). With 4 bases clipped from V and 4 bases from J, the junction kept 7 bases outside the gene matches. Whole-study findings and limits: For naive CD4 cells, roughly 5.5% of clonotypes were shared across a handful of donors.

The TCR originated in a man younger than 30 in good health. The chain recombines TRBV5-4 with TRBJ2-7, with 8 positions matching TRBD2. Sample: memory CD4+ T cells sorted from blood. Subset meaning: CD45RA-negative fraction. CDR3 protein: CASSLSGNFYEQYF. The CDR3 DNA is TGTGCCAGCAGCCTTAGCGGGAACTTTTACGAGCAGTACTTC. Together with reference TRBV5-4 and TRBJ2-7, the CDR3 gives the full variable domain: ETGVTQSPTHLIKTRGQQVTLRCSSQSGHNTVSWYQQALGQGPQFIFQYYREEENGRGNFPPRFSGLQFPNYSSELNVNALELDDSALYLCASSLSGNFYEQYFGPGTRLTVT.